The T cell receptor (beta chain) described here comes from a study of cytomegalovirus exposure and HLA in healthy donors. Study-wide results and caveats: Across donors, most TCRs were seen rarely, yet some public ones were widespread. Being productive about 87% or about 30% of the time was typical of most TCR beta V segments in an earlier analysis. Association with HLA alleles at 0.05 false discovery rate was found for approximately 18,000 TCR beta sequences in a later analysis.

When sampled, the donors appeared nominally healthy, though they likely had unrecorded immune exposures. A word on this clone: Antigen: not known.

Primers: 60 Vbeta forward and 13 Jbeta reverse. The method was immunoSEQ multiplex PCR; TCRdb's version includes in-frame clones alone and lacks a portion of them. The sample lists approximately 110,000 clones; around 64% were seen once. Germline loops: CDR1 SEHNR, CDR2 FQNEAQ (reference sequence). The CDR3 spans 15 residues. Trimming stripped 1 base from V and 5 bases from J, with 12 bases between. The source of this sequence is a woman aged 25 to 39 in good health and CMV-seronegative. The sequenced sample was PBMCs. J is TRBJ2-1 and V is TRBV7-9, with D possibly matching TRBD2 (7 bases). The CDR3 reads CASSLVRGANNEQFF. CDR3 coding DNA: TGTGCCAGCAGCTTAGTACGGGGGGCAAACAATGAGCAGTTCTTC.